This entry describes one T cell receptor (beta chain). The target antigen is unknown. This specimen comes from a study of TIL therapy for anti-PD-1-resistant metastatic lung cancer. General study findings and limits: Infused TIL clonotypes partially replaced the baseline blood repertoire, then decayed over months. This highly selected cohort may not generalize to typical lung cancer patients.

Time point specified: pre-treatment sample, taken before nivolumab and TIL therapy. The libraries were made with immunoSEQ v3. Survey-level samples got some 2 million read pairs; deep-level samples got roughly 5-6 million. The data were produced by immunoSEQ multiplex PCR, yet TCRdb's version contains in-frame clones alone and is incomplete. The repertoire holds tens of thousands of clones, with about 69% as singletons. This CDR3 has 11 residues. Trimming shortened V by 5 bases and J by 1 base, and 6 bases separated the two germline ends. The germline V gene encodes CDR1 DFQATT and CDR2 SNEGSKA (reference sequence).

This material consisted of blood, taken at baseline. V gene TRBV20-1 combines with J gene TRBJ2-7; D is unresolved. This clonotype was sampled from a person aged 25-85 years with non-small cell lung cancer. CDR3 nucleotide sequence: TGCAGTGCTCTCAGATCCTACGAGCAGTACTTC. This sequence encodes CSALRSYEQYF.